This is a list of T cell receptor beta chains from one sample in a study of long-term antiretroviral therapy in people with HIV. Sequencing was performed with immunoSEQ multiplex PCR; in TCRdb, only in-frame clones are kept and a portion is missing. This table holds over 30,000 clones, approximately 75% found once. The sample consisted of unsorted PBMCs, taken 3 years after starting antiretroviral therapy. These TCRs come from a man between 50 and 59 years old with HIV. Both conserved end residues are part of each CDR3. D genes are given only for firm matches. Clone sizes are given selectively: once, few, many, or a class where the clone is expanded.

j_call: TRBJ2-7
v_call: TRBV7-9
clone_size: -
d_call: TRBD2
cdr3_nt: TGTGCCAGCAGCTTAGCGGCTAGCGGGGGGGGCTACGCGCAGTACTTC
cdr3_aa: CASSLAASGGGYAQYF

j_call: TRBJ1-5
v_call: TRBV7-2
clone_size: few
d_call: -
cdr3_nt: TGTGCCAGCAGCTTAGTCTCAGGACGGGACCAGCCCCAGCATTTT
cdr3_aa: CASSLVSGRDQPQHF

j_call: TRBJ1-3
v_call: TRBV6-5
clone_size: few
d_call: -
cdr3_nt: TGTGCCAGCAGTTACGACACCGGCTCTGGAAACACCATATATTTT
cdr3_aa: CASSYDTGSGNTIYF

j_call: TRBJ1-2
v_call: TRBV6-6
clone_size: -
d_call: -
cdr3_nt: TGTGCCAGCAGTTGGGACGGCCGAGGCTACACCTTC
cdr3_aa: CASSWDGRGYTF

j_call: TRBJ1-2
v_call: TRBV6-1
clone_size: -
d_call: -
cdr3_nt: TGTGCCAGCAGTGAATTTGGTATGGAAGGCTACACCTTC
cdr3_aa: CASSEFGMEGYTF

j_call: TRBJ1-2
v_call: TRBV4-3
clone_size: -
d_call: -
cdr3_nt: TGCGCCAGCAGCTCGAGGGTAGACTATGGCTACACCTTC
cdr3_aa: CASSSRVDYGYTF

j_call: TRBJ1-4
v_call: TRBV2
clone_size: -
d_call: TRBD1
cdr3_nt: TGTGCCAGCAGACCTGACAGGGGGCGTGAAAAACTGTTTTTT
cdr3_aa: CASRPDRGREKLFF

j_call: TRBJ2-3
v_call: TRBV19
clone_size: few
d_call: TRBD1
cdr3_nt: TGTGCCAGTAGTATCCGAGGACAGGGATACGCAGATACGCAGTATTTT
cdr3_aa: CASSIRGQGYADTQYF

j_call: TRBJ1-5
v_call: TRBV15
clone_size: -
d_call: -
cdr3_nt: TGTGCCACCAGCAGGGACGGGACCAATCAGCCCCAGCATTTT
cdr3_aa: CATSRDGTNQPQHF

j_call: TRBJ1-5
v_call: TRBV19
clone_size: -
d_call: -
cdr3_nt: TGTGCCAGTAGTATAGGCCGGGGAGGTGGCAATCAGCCCCAGCATTTT
cdr3_aa: CASSIGRGGGNQPQHF

j_call: TRBJ2-7
v_call: TRBV2
clone_size: once
d_call: TRBD2
cdr3_nt: TGTGCCAGCATCCGGGAGGGCTACGAGCAGTACTTC
cdr3_aa: CASIREGYEQYF

j_call: TRBJ2-7
v_call: TRBV4-3
clone_size: -
d_call: -
cdr3_nt: TGCGCCAGCAGCCAAGATAGGACTACGGGCTACGAGCAGTACTTC
cdr3_aa: CASSQDRTTGYEQYF

j_call: TRBJ1-4
v_call: TRBV21-1
clone_size: -
d_call: -
cdr3_nt: TGTGCCAGCAGCACCCAGAGAGGGGTAAATGAAAAACTGTTTTTT
cdr3_aa: CASSTQRGVNEKLFF

j_call: TRBJ2-7
v_call: TRBV11-2
clone_size: few
d_call: -
cdr3_nt: TGTGCCAGCAGCCGGACACGCGGGTCTAGAGAGCAGTACTTC
cdr3_aa: CASSRTRGSREQYF

j_call: TRBJ2-4
v_call: TRBV6-5
clone_size: -
d_call: -
cdr3_nt: TGTGCCAGCAGCAACCGGGACGGAGCCAAAAACATTCAGTACTTC
cdr3_aa: CASSNRDGAKNIQYF

j_call: TRBJ2-1
v_call: TRBV11-2
clone_size: -
d_call: -
cdr3_nt: TGTGCCAGCAGCCCTCGACTAGTGGAGGAGCAGTTCTTC
cdr3_aa: CASSPRLVEEQFF

j_call: TRBJ1-3
v_call: TRBV28
clone_size: once
d_call: TRBD1
cdr3_nt: TGTGCCAGCTTCCCCCCGGGACAGGGGGCGCGAAGTGGAAACACCATATATTTT
cdr3_aa: CASFPPGQGARSGNTIYF

j_call: TRBJ2-3
v_call: TRBV7-3
clone_size: -
d_call: -
cdr3_nt: TGTGCCAGCAGCCCCAGCCAGGGCCGCACAGATACGCAGTATTTT
cdr3_aa: CASSPSQGRTDTQYF

j_call: TRBJ2-4
v_call: TRBV18
clone_size: -
d_call: -
cdr3_nt: TGTGCCAGCTCACCCCCCGGGGGAGCCAAAAACATTCAGTACTTC
cdr3_aa: CASSPPGGAKNIQYF

j_call: TRBJ1-1
v_call: TRBV11-2
clone_size: -
d_call: TRBD1
cdr3_nt: TGTGCCAGCAGCTCTTACAGGGGAGGAACTGAAGCTTTCTTT
cdr3_aa: CASSSYRGGTEAFF

j_call: TRBJ2-7
v_call: TRBV18
clone_size: once
d_call: -
cdr3_nt: TGTGCCAGCTCAAGGACGGTCTACGAGCAGTACTTC
cdr3_aa: CASSRTVYEQYF

j_call: TRBJ2-2
v_call: TRBV5-1
clone_size: once
d_call: TRBD1
cdr3_nt: TGCGCCAGCAGTTTCGGGACAGGGGCCACCGGGGAGCTGTTTTTT
cdr3_aa: CASSFGTGATGELFF

j_call: TRBJ1-1
v_call: TRBV4-1
clone_size: -
d_call: -
cdr3_nt: TGCGCCAGCAGCCTCGGGGGACGGGGAACTGAAGCTTTCTTT
cdr3_aa: CASSLGGRGTEAFF

j_call: TRBJ1-1
v_call: TRBV19
clone_size: -
d_call: -
cdr3_nt: TGTGCCACGAATATGAACACTGAAGCTTTCTTT
cdr3_aa: CATNMNTEAFF

j_call: TRBJ2-3
v_call: TRBV28
clone_size: -
d_call: -
cdr3_nt: TGTGCCAGCTCGGCCTTACTTGTTCATCCAGATACGCAGTATTTT
cdr3_aa: CASSALLVHPDTQYF

j_call: TRBJ2-6
v_call: TRBV27
clone_size: -
d_call: -
cdr3_nt: TGTGCCAGCAGTTTAACAGTAAGCTCTGGGGCCAACGTCCTGACTTTC
cdr3_aa: CASSLTVSSGANVLTF

j_call: TRBJ2-1
v_call: TRBV4-3
clone_size: once
d_call: TRBD2
cdr3_nt: TGCGCCAGCAGCCGCTATCCAGCGGGGGACTACAATGAGCAGTTCTTC
cdr3_aa: CASSRYPAGDYNEQFF

j_call: TRBJ1-3
v_call: TRBV5-6
clone_size: -
d_call: -
cdr3_nt: TGTGCCAGCAGCGGCCTGGACACCTCTGGAAACACCATATATTTT
cdr3_aa: CASSGLDTSGNTIYF

j_call: TRBJ1-1
v_call: TRBV6-5
clone_size: medium-sized
d_call: -
cdr3_nt: TGTGCCAGCAGTACTATGAACACTGAAGCTTTCTTT
cdr3_aa: CASSTMNTEAFF

j_call: TRBJ1-5
v_call: TRBV19
clone_size: -
d_call: -
cdr3_nt: TGTGCCAGTAGTTCCAGGGTGGGTCGGATCCAGCATTTT
cdr3_aa: CASSSRVGRIQHF

j_call: TRBJ1-5
v_call: TRBV18
clone_size: few
d_call: TRBD1
cdr3_nt: TGTGCCAGCTCACCAAGACAGGGTGGTCTTCCCCAGCATTTT
cdr3_aa: CASSPRQGGLPQHF

j_call: TRBJ2-7
v_call: TRBV10-3
clone_size: -
d_call: -
cdr3_nt: TGTGCCATCAGTGAAACAGCCTCCTACGAGCAGTACTTC
cdr3_aa: CAISETASYEQYF

j_call: TRBJ1-1
v_call: TRBV29-1
clone_size: -
d_call: -
cdr3_nt: TGCAGCGTGGGGGGGGCCGCTGAAGCTTTCTTT
cdr3_aa: CSVGGAAEAFF

j_call: TRBJ2-5
v_call: TRBV4-2
clone_size: -
d_call: -
cdr3_nt: TGTGCCAGCAGCCACTCCAGGGTGGAGGAGACCCAGTACTTC
cdr3_aa: CASSHSRVEETQYF

j_call: TRBJ2-7
v_call: TRBV10-3
clone_size: -
d_call: TRBD2
cdr3_nt: TGTGCCATCAGTACCCTTAGCGGGAGGAGAGACGAGCAGTACTTC
cdr3_aa: CAISTLSGRRDEQYF

j_call: TRBJ1-5
v_call: TRBV7-2
clone_size: -
d_call: TRBD1
cdr3_nt: TGTGCCAGCAGCACCGGTGGGACAGACAATCAGCCCCAGCATTTT
cdr3_aa: CASSTGGTDNQPQHF

j_call: TRBJ2-7
v_call: TRBV28
clone_size: few
d_call: TRBD1
cdr3_nt: TGTGCCAGCACCCTCTCAGGACAGGCTAGGCACGAGCAGTACTTC
cdr3_aa: CASTLSGQARHEQYF

j_call: TRBJ1-1
v_call: TRBV18
clone_size: few
d_call: -
cdr3_nt: TGTGCCAGCTCACCACAGGCGAACACTGAAGCTTTCTTT
cdr3_aa: CASSPQANTEAFF

j_call: TRBJ1-1
v_call: TRBV19
clone_size: -
d_call: -
cdr3_nt: TGTGCCAGTAGTATAGATCGGGGCCGGAACACTGAAGCTTTCTTT
cdr3_aa: CASSIDRGRNTEAFF

j_call: TRBJ1-2
v_call: TRBV9
clone_size: few
d_call: -
cdr3_nt: TGTGCCAAACTCGCCAGGGTTGGTTATGGCTACACCTTC
cdr3_aa: CAKLARVGYGYTF

j_call: TRBJ2-3
v_call: TRBV29-1
clone_size: -
d_call: TRBD1
cdr3_nt: TGCAGCGTCACTGGAGGGGACAGGGGCCCAACAGATACGCAGTATTTT
cdr3_aa: CSVTGGDRGPTDTQYF

j_call: TRBJ2-3
v_call: TRBV6-1
clone_size: -
d_call: -
cdr3_nt: TGTGCCAGCAGTGAAGCGAGGTTGGGGGGAACGCAGTATTTT
cdr3_aa: CASSEARLGGTQYF

j_call: TRBJ1-1
v_call: TRBV4-2
clone_size: -
d_call: TRBD1
cdr3_nt: TGTGCCAGCAGCCAAGTCCAACAGGGGGGGAACACTGAAGCTTTCTTT
cdr3_aa: CASSQVQQGGNTEAFF

j_call: TRBJ2-7
v_call: TRBV5-6
clone_size: once
d_call: -
cdr3_nt: TGTGCCAGCAGCTTGCCACCTTTTTACGAGCAGTACTTC
cdr3_aa: CASSLPPFYEQYF

j_call: TRBJ2-1
v_call: TRBV29-1
clone_size: -
d_call: -
cdr3_nt: TGCAGCGTTAAACCCCGGGGGGCGTTTTACAATGAGCAGTTCTTC
cdr3_aa: CSVKPRGAFYNEQFF

j_call: TRBJ1-5
v_call: TRBV4-3
clone_size: -
d_call: -
cdr3_nt: TGCGCCAGCAGCCAAACTCGACAGCAGCCCCAGCATTTT
cdr3_aa: CASSQTRQQPQHF

j_call: TRBJ1-1
v_call: TRBV6-5
clone_size: -
d_call: TRBD1
cdr3_nt: TGTGCCAGCACCGGACAGGGGAGGAACACTGAAGCTTTCTTT
cdr3_aa: CASTGQGRNTEAFF

j_call: TRBJ1-5
v_call: TRBV27
clone_size: -
d_call: TRBD1
cdr3_nt: TGTGCCAGCAGTCGCGACAGGGGGGGCAATCAGCCCCAGCATTTT
cdr3_aa: CASSRDRGGNQPQHF

j_call: TRBJ2-2
v_call: TRBV2
clone_size: -
d_call: TRBD2
cdr3_nt: TGTGCCAGCAGCGGAGCGGGGGGCCTGAACACCGGGGAGCTGTTTTTT
cdr3_aa: CASSGAGGLNTGELFF

j_call: TRBJ1-5
v_call: TRBV28
clone_size: -
d_call: -
cdr3_nt: TGTGCCAGCAGTTGGGCTGGGGGTGACAATCAGCCCCAGCATTTT
cdr3_aa: CASSWAGGDNQPQHF

j_call: TRBJ1-4
v_call: TRBV4-2
clone_size: few
d_call: TRBD1
cdr3_nt: TGTGCCAGCAGTTCCGGACGACAGGGAAGCACAACTAATGAAAAACTGTTTTTT
cdr3_aa: CASSSGRQGSTTNEKLFF

j_call: TRBJ2-7
v_call: TRBV6-5
clone_size: -
d_call: -
cdr3_nt: TGTGCCAGCAGTTACTCGGGCCCGGACACATCCTACGAGCAGTACTTC
cdr3_aa: CASSYSGPDTSYEQYF

j_call: TRBJ2-2
v_call: TRBV19
clone_size: -
d_call: TRBD2
cdr3_nt: TGTGCCAGTAGTTTGGGACTAGCGGGGACAACGAACACCGGGGAGCTGTTTTTT
cdr3_aa: CASSLGLAGTTNTGELFF

j_call: TRBJ1-4
v_call: TRBV4-1
clone_size: -
d_call: -
cdr3_nt: TGCGCCAGCCGAGGGGTGGAAGCAACTAATGAAAAACTGTTTTTT
cdr3_aa: CASRGVEATNEKLFF

j_call: TRBJ1-5
v_call: TRBV19
clone_size: -
d_call: TRBD1
cdr3_nt: TGTGCCAGTACCCCGGACAGGACCCGCAATCAGCCCCAGCATTTT
cdr3_aa: CASTPDRTRNQPQHF